This T cell receptor beta chain comes out of a study of early T cells in non-severe SARS-CoV-2 infection. Overall study results and limits: Matching with VDJdb favored anti-spike CD8 responses (missing private and CD4 specificities).

TCRdb reprocessed the 5' RACE reads with MiXCR, giving one entry per CDR3 protein. Here the sample spans under 100,000 distinct CDR3 sequences, 9.5% to 12% being singletons. Concerning this clonotype itself: Its antigen is currently unknown.

The CDR3 has 14 residues. V lost 4 bases and J 6 bases, leaving 14 bases between the germline ends. CDR1 and CDR2 from the germline V gene are SGDLS and YYNGEE. The sample was whole blood. V and J are TRBV9 and TRBJ2-1; weak D call: TRBD1 (6 bases). The source is an adult who was a healthcare worker with PCR-confirmed SARS-CoV-2 infection or an uninfected control (not recorded which). This chain's CDR3 is CASSTRDNLNEQFF. The CDR3 DNA is TGTGCCAGCAGCACCCGGGACAATCTCAATGAGCAGTTCTTC.